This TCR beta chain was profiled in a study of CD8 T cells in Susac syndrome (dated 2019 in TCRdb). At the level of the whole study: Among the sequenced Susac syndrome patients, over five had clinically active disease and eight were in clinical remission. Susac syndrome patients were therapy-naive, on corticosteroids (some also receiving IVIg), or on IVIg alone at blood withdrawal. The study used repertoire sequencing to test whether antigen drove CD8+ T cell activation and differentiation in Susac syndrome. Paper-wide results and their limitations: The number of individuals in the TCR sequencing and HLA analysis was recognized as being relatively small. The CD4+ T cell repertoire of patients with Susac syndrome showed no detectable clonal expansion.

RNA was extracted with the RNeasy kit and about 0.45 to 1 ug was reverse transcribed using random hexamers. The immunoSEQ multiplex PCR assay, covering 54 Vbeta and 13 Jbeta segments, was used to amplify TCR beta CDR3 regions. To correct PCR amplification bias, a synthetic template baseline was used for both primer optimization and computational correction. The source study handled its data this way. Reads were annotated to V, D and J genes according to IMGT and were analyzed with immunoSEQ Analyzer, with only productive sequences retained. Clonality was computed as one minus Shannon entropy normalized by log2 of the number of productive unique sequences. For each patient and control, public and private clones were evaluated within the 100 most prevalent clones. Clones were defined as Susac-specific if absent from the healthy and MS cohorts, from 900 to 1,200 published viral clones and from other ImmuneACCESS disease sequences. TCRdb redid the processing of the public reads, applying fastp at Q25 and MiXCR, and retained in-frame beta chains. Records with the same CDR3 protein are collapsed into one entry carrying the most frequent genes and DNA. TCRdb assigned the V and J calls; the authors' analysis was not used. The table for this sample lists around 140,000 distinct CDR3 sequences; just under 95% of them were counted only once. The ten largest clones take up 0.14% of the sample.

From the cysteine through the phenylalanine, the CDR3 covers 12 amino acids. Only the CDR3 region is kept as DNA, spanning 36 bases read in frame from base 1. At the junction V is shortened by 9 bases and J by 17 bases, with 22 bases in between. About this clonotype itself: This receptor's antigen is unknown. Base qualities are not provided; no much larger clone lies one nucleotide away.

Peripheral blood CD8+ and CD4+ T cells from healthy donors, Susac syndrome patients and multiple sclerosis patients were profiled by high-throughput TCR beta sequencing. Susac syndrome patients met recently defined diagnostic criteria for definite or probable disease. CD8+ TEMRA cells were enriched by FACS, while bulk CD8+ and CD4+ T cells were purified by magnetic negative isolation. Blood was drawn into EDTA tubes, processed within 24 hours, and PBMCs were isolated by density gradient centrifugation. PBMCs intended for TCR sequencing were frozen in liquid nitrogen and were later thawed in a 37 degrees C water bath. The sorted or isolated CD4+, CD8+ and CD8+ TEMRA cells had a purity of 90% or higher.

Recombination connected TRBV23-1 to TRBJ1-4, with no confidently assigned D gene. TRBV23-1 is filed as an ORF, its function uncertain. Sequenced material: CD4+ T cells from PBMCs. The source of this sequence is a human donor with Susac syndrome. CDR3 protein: CARRRRSGLGFF. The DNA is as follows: TGCGCCAGAAGACGACGAAGTGGACTCGGTTTTTTT.